The 7 T cell receptor beta chains listed next were all sequenced from one sample in a study of CD8 T cells in Susac syndrome. A quantity of about 0.45 to 1 ug RNA underwent reverse transcription using random hexamers. Via MiXCR, TCRdb re-called the immunoSEQ multiplex PCR reads, giving one row per CDR3 protein. The sample consists of more than 150,000 distinct CDR3 sequences, under 95% of them appearing once. Sequencing used CD4+ T cells from PBMCs. Source of these receptors: a human donor in good health.

The rearrangement links TRBV27 to TRBJ2-6; a weak D match, TRBD1 (6 bases). The CDR3 extends over 18 amino acids. CDR1 and CDR2 (germline): MNHEY, SMNVEV (reference sequence). Trimming took off 5 bases at V and 0 bases at J, with 17 bases between the two ends. This CDR3 is CASSRIGTPSSGANVLTF. CDR3 DNA sequence: TGTGCCAGCAGTCGCATTGGGACACCAAGCTCTGGGGCCAACGTCCTGACTTTC.

The chain recombines TRBV10-3 with TRBJ1-6; D possibly corresponds to TRBD1 (6 bases). CDR3 length: 16 residues. Germline lookup yields CDR1 ENHRY and CDR2 SYGVKD. V was clipped by 2 bases and J by 9 bases, with 17 bases between them. The CDR3: CAISETDSLSTSPLHF. Here the CDR3 DNA reads TGTGCCATCAGTGAGACGGACAGCCTATCGACTTCACCCCTCCACTTT.

In its sample, this clonotype was seen once. The chain is built from TRBV2 and TRBJ2-2, with D perhaps given as TRBD1 or TRBD2 (5 bases each). The CDR3 is 17 amino acids. V was shortened by 0 bases and J by 1 base, with 12 bases between the two germline ends. Germline V gives CDR1 SNHLY, CDR2 FYNNEI. CDR3 loop: CASSEAEGRRNTGELFF. The CDR3 DNA reads TGTGCCAGCAGTGAAGCCGAGGGGAGAAGGAACACCGGGGAGCTGTTTTTT.

The rearrangement uses TRBV5-1 and TRBJ2-5, with 8 positions matching TRBD1. Germline-derived CDR1 and CDR2 are SGHRS and YFSETQ. Germline trimming cut 4 bases from V and 4 bases from J; bases unmatched to any gene: 6. The CDR3 covers 14 residues. The DNA of the CDR3 is TGCGCCAGCAGCACAGGACAGGGACCAGAGACCCAGTACTTC. Its protein is CASSTGQGPETQYF.

The chain carries TRBV9 and TRBJ1-1; 8 nucleotides align to TRBD1. Unmatched junction bases numbered 4, after V lost 3 bases and J lost 3 bases. The length of the CDR3 is 14 residues. Germline V gives CDR1 SGDLS, CDR2 YYNGEE. CDR3 DNA: TGTGCCAGCAGCGGTGGACAGGGACACACTGAAGCTTTCTTT. Translation gives CASSGGQGHTEAFF. Full variable domain (remainder filled in from reference TRBV9 and TRBJ1-1): DSGVTQTPKHLITATGQRVTLRCSPRSGDLSVYWYQQSLDQGLQFLIQYYNGEERAKGNILERFSAQQFPDLHSELNLSSLELGDSALYFCASSGGQGHTEAFFGQGTRLTVV.

The chain joins TRBV29-1 to TRBJ2-2; D is unclear. Germline-derived CDR1 and CDR2 are SQVTM and ANQGSEA. V dropped 3 bases and J dropped 1 base, with 9 bases sitting between them. CDR3 length equals 14 residues. Written as DNA, the CDR3 is TGCAGCGTTGAGGCGTCGGTGAACACCGGGGAGCTGTTTTTT. Protein sequence: CSVEASVNTGELFF.

This chain joins TRBV29-1 and TRBJ1-1; 7 bases align to TRBD1. J was trimmed by 5 bases and V by 4 bases; bases with no gene match: 16. The CDR3 is 16 amino acids. Per the germline V gene, CDR1 is SQVTM and CDR2 is ANQGSEA. The CDR3 DNA sequence: TGCAGCGTTGTAAGGGGGACAGCCCCAGGAGGAACTGAAGCTTTCTTT. Protein: CSVVRGTAPGGTEAFF.